The clone carrying this T cell receptor (beta chain) was observed a few times. The antigen is unknown. TCRdb's copy holds only in-frame clones and misses some; the assay was immunoSEQ multiplex PCR. The sample has tens of thousands of clones; roughly nine tenths are singletons. The CDR3 loop spans 17 amino acids. Unmatched junction bases numbered 7, after V lost 5 bases and J lost 3 bases. CDR1 MNHNY and CDR2 SVGAGI come from the germline V gene (reference sequence). This record comes from a study of T cell responses to AZD1222 COVID-19 vaccine. Findings and limits, study-wide: The donor group comprised mostly white British people and more females; the analysis possibly underestimated clonal diversity. In all cases, repertoires were sampled only after the peak T cell response.

The receptor's source is an adult who received the AZD1222 COVID-19 vaccine. The sample consisted of peripheral blood, taken 28 days after the second AZD1222 dose. This sequence joins TRBV6-6 and TRBJ2-6; 10 bases match TRBD1. The CDR3 coding sequence is TGTGCCAGCAGTCTTCGACAGGGGGCAAGTGGGGCCAACGTCCTGACTTTC. Translation gives CASSLRQGASGANVLTF.